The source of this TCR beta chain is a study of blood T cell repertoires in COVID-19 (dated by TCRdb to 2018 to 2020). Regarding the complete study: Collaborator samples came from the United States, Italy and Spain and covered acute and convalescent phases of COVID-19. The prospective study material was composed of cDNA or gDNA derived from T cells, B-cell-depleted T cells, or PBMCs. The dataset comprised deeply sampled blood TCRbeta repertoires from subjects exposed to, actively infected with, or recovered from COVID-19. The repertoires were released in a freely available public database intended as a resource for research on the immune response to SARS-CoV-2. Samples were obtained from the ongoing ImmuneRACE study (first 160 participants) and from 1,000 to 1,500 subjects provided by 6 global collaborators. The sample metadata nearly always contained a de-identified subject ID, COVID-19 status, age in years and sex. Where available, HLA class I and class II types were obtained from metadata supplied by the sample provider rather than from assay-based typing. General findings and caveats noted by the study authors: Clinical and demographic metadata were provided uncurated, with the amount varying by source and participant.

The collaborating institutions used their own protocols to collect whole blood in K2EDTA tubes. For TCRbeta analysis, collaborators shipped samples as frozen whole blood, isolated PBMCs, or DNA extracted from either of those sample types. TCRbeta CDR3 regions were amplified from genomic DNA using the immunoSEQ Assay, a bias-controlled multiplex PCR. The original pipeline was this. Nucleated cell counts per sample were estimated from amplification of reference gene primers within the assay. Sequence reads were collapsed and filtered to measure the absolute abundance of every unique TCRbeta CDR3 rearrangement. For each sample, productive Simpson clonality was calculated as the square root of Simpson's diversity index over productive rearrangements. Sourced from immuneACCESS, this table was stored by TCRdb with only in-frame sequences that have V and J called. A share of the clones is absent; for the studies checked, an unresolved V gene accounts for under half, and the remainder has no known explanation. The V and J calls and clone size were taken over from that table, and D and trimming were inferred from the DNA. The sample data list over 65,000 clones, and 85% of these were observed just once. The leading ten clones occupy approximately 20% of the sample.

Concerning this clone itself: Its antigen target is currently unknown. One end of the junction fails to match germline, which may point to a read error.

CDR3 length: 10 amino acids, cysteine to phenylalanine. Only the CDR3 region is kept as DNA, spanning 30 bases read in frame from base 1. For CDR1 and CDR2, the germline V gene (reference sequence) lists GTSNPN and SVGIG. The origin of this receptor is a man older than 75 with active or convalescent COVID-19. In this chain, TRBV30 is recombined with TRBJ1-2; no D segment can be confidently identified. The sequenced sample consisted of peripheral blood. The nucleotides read TGTGCCCGGAGGGCTGGTGGCTACACCTTC. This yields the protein CARRAGGYTF.